Listed here is a single T cell receptor (beta chain). The protocol was immunoSEQ multiplex PCR, while the TCRdb copy is restricted to in-frame clones and leaves out a portion. The data show tens of thousands of clones, 95% to 98% seen once. The CDR3 length is 11 residues. The ends were cut back, 1 base at V and 6 bases at J, with 4 bases in the middle. Per the germline V gene, CDR1 is SGHDT and CDR2 is YYEEEE. The source of the sample is a study of technical replicates of blood from a few donors. Input material: T cells isolated from PBMCs. The chain recombines TRBV5-6 with TRBJ2-5; D ambiguous. This clonotype was obtained from a human donor in good health. The CDR3 loop is CASSLRQTQYF. CDR3 bases: TGTGCCAGCAGCTTGCGTCAGACCCAGTACTTC.